This T cell receptor (beta chain) comes out of a study of tumor-infiltrating lymphocytes in primary liver carcinoma. The overall study: Tissue type made little difference to sample yields of roughly 3.65 to 8 million productive TCRbeta reads.

Using a constant-region primer together with ProtoScript II reverse transcriptase, TCR beta cDNA was made from about 500 ng of total RNA. Modified slightly, ARM-PCR produced TCR beta libraries over three nested multiplex PCR rounds. Each CDR3 protein gets one entry after TCRdb re-called the multiplex PCR reads with MiXCR. The sample lists 100,000 or so distinct CDR3 sequences, approximately 78% occurring once. As for this clonotype: One junction end disagrees with the germline gene, perhaps due to a read error.

From unsorted bulk tissue weighing roughly 17-34 mg, DNA and RNA were co-extracted. Surgical resection was the treatment these patients received for primary liver carcinoma. Sequenced sample: liver tumor tissue from sampling region 3. Stated subset: tumor region T3, left-lateral pole. The receptor was isolated from a man aged 35 to 55 with primary liver carcinoma and hepatitis B virus infection.

CDR3 region: CANSWETGGLNTEAFF. The CDR3, as DNA: TGTGCCAACAGTTGGGAGACAGGGGGGTTGAACACCGAAGCTTTCTTT. The chain couples TRBV6-5 to TRBJ1-1, with 9 positions matching TRBD1. Germline V CDR1 and CDR2: MNHEY, SVGAGI. The CDR3 spans 16 residues.